This T cell receptor beta chain was recorded in a study of T cell responses to AZD1222 COVID-19 vaccine. Findings of the study overall: Nearly half of spike-specific TCRs reportedly go after variant regions that carry no mutations. Elevations in Spike-specific TCR breadth and depth followed administration of two AZD1222 doses. The study identified only 6 or 7 AZD1222 recipients as seropositive at baseline.

Measured with immunoSEQ multiplex PCR; TCRdb has only the in-frame clones, and not every one. This table has approximately 110,000 clones, roughly 88% appearing once. This clone occurred once. Its antigen is still unknown. The CDR3 is 15 residues long. V lost 6 bases and J lost 5; bases outside the gene matches: 9. CDR1 and CDR2 from the germline V gene are MNHNY and SVGAGI (reference sequence). Sequenced material: peripheral blood, taken on day 0 of AZD1222 vaccination. The V and J genes are TRBV6-6 and TRBJ2-2; 7 nucleotides line up with TRBD2. This sequence was found in an adult in good health. The CDR3 sequence: CASSQSGIRTGELFF. CDR3 nucleotide sequence: TGTGCCAGCAGCCAGAGCGGGATAAGGACCGGGGAGCTGTTTTTT.